This entry lists 2 T cell receptor beta chains sequenced from one sample in a study of shared clonotypes between healthy human individuals. Assay: immunoSEQ multiplex PCR; the TCRdb copy retains only in-frame clones and omits some. The table records about 2.2 million clones, 85% to 95% of them present only once. Naive CD8 cells were CD45RO-negative, positively selected for CCR7, excluding terminally differentiated effector memory CD45RA+ cells. Sample: naive CD8+ T cells from PBMCs. The receptor source for this set is a man between 18 and 35 years old in good health. Some clones in this sample may be carry-over from other donors' samples.

The chain links TRBV14 to TRBJ1-1, with 7 bases lining up with TRBD1. The CDR3 is made up of 14 amino acids. Germline values: CDR1 SGHDN, CDR2 FVKESK. V was clipped by 3 bases and J by 5 bases; unmatched bases: 6. CDR3 in amino acids: CASSQTGSGTEAFF. DNA for the CDR3: TGTGCCAGCAGCCAGACAGGGTCGGGGACTGAAGCTTTCTTT.

The chain couples TRBV5-1 to TRBJ2-1, with D unresolved. V was cut by 4 bases and J by 2 bases, with 16 bases left in between. Per germline, CDR1 SGHRS and CDR2 YFSETQ. This CDR3 is built from 16 residues. The CDR3 coding sequence is TGCGCCAGCAGCCCGGAGTTTGGGCTCGCCTACAATGAGCAGTTCTTC. As protein: CASSPEFGLAYNEQFF.